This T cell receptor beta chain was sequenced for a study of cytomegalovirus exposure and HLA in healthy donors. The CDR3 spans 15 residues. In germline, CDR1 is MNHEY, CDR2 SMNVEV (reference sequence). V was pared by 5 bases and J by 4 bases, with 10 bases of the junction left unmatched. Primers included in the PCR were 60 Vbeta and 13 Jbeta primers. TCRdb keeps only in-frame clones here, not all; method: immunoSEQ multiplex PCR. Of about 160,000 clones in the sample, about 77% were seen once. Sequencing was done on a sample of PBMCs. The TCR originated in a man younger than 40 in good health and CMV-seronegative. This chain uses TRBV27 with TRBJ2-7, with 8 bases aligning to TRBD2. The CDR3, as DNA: TGTGCCAGCAGTCCTCGGGTAGCGGGGACTTACGAGCAGTACTTC. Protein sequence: CASSPRVAGTYEQYF.